This TCR beta chain is drawn from a study of naive and memory T cell subsets. The library had UMIs added by 3' ligation of an oligonucleotide to TCR cDNA. Whole-blood samples were 2.5 to 3 ml of peripheral blood from healthy adult volunteers. Reverse transcription used DNase-treated unsorted total RNA, aiming for roughly 1 to 1,100 ng. Findings and caveats of the study: The RNA method is potentially sensitive to activation and differentiation changes.

Amplification of ligated cDNA took four PCR rounds with SP2 and nested alpha and beta constant primers. For blood and skin samples, reverse transcription used TCR alpha and beta constant primers. MiXCR, applied by TCRdb to the UMI-ligation and nested PCR reads, yields one record per CDR3 protein. The top ten clones hold approximately 7.4% of a sample with some 26,000 distinct CDR3 sequences, over 4% of them seen once. V lost 5 bases and J lost 0; bases outside the gene matches: 17. The germline V gene encodes CDR1 SEHNR and CDR2 FQNEAQ (reference sequence). The CDR3 runs 19 residues. This clonotype has ten or more counts. Its antigen is currently unknown.

Source material: blood. The clonotype originates from an adult in good health. V usage is TRBV7-9 and J usage is TRBJ1-1; TRBD1 matches 8 bases. The CDR3 sequence: CASSPNMDFRGPLNTEAFF. CDR3 sequence (DNA): TGTGCCAGCAGCCCGAACATGGACTTCAGGGGGCCCCTGAACACTGAAGCTTTCTTT.